The present entry profiles one T cell receptor beta chain with its context. Its antigen is not identified. CTLA-4 blockade using ipilimumab, together with focal radiation, was received by patients with chemo-refractory metastatic non-small-cell lung cancer. TCRdb's copy holds only in-frame clones and misses some; the assay was immunoSEQ multiplex PCR. The sample has fewer than 65,000 clones, about four fifths seen once. The source of the sample is a study of radiotherapy plus CTLA-4 blockade in lung cancer. About the study: Objective responses arose in 18% of patients, and 31% experienced disease control. Points from the study as a whole: Expansion in blood of tumor-derived TCR clones was seen after radiotherapy plus ipilimumab.

After removal of 4 bases from V and 10 bases from J, the junction contained 6 bases not matched to a gene. Germline loops: CDR1 MNHEY, CDR2 SMNVEV (reference sequence). There are 12 residues in the CDR3. The V and J genes are TRBV27 and TRBJ1-1, with 7 bases that match TRBD1. The clonotype originates from a human donor with non-small cell lung cancer whose response to radiotherapy plus ipilimumab could not be evaluated. The sequences come from peripheral blood, collected from a patient treated with radiotherapy plus ipilimumab. The CDR3 spells CASSYRQGPAFF. In nucleotides, the CDR3 is TGTGCCAGCAGTTACCGACAGGGTCCAGCTTTCTTT.